The 25 T cell receptor beta chains below come from one sample, sequenced in a study of human T cells and chemical hapten exposure. Stated time point: patch test 2, 6 weeks after DPC sensitization. Treatment in this sample: therapeutic diphenylcyclopropenone sensitization with weekly scalp DPC. TCRdb re-derived calls from the RACE reads in MiXCR, one entry per CDR3 protein. The sample includes approximately 90,000 distinct CDR3 sequences, 9.5% to 12% seen only once; the top ten take roughly 2.3%. Sequencing used whole blood, obtained in connection with sensitization to the hapten diphenylcyclopropenone (DPC). The source is a man aged 40-49 years with alopecia areata. Some clones in this sample may be carry-over from other donors' samples.

This clonotype has only a few counts. The chain uses TRBV6-5 and TRBJ2-5, with a possible D match to TRBD2 (6 bases). Germline CDR1 and CDR2: MNHEY and SVGAGI. CDR3 length: 15 residues. Trimming shortened V by 3 bases and J by 5 bases, and 16 bases separated the two germline ends. The CDR3 sequence: CASSYSGGTGETQYF. For the CDR3, the DNA is TGTGCCAGCAGTTATAGCGGCGGGACGGGGGAGACCCAGTACTTC.

In its sample, this clonotype was seen a few times. The rearrangement uses TRBV20-1 and TRBJ2-7, with D perhaps TRBD1 or TRBD2 (5 bases each). Germline CDR1 DFQATT, CDR2 SNEGSKA (reference sequence). V dropped 2 bases and J dropped 3 bases, with 8 bases sitting between them. The CDR3 has 12 amino acids. CDR3 bases: TGCAGTGCTAGATGGGGGAACTACGAGCAGTACTTC. Translating it yields CSARWGNYEQYF.

The chain carries TRBV4-3 and TRBJ1-1; tentatively, D is TRBD1 (5 bases). The length of the CDR3 is 13 residues. V was trimmed by 4 bases and J by 9 bases, leaving 15 bases between them. CDR1 is LGHNA and CDR2 is YSLEER in the germline V gene. The CDR3 loop reads CASSRAIPGQAFF. In nucleotides, the CDR3 is TGCGCCAGCAGCCGGGCCATCCCAGGGCAAGCTTTCTTT.

This clonotype was seen more than once but under ten times. The chain recombines TRBV4-1 with TRBJ2-7; 8 bases agree with TRBD1. The V segment lost 3 bases and the J segment 5 bases; nucleotides outside the gene matches: 0. The CDR3 runs to 12 residues. CDR1 and CDR2 from the germline V gene are MGHRA and YSYEKL. The chain's CDR3 is CASSQTGDEQYF. In DNA form, the CDR3 reads TGCGCCAGCAGCCAGACAGGGGACGAGCAGTACTTC.

This clonotype showed up just a few times. V and J are TRBV14 and TRBJ2-1; 7 nucleotides line up with TRBD1. The junction had 14 bases not matched to a gene; V was cut back by 4 bases and J by 5 bases. The CDR3 has 17 amino acids. CDR1 SGHDN and CDR2 FVKESK come from the germline V gene. CDR3 bases: TGTGCCAGCAGCCGAGGACTGACAGGGTTGCTGCACAATGAGCAGTTCTTC. It encodes CASSRGLTGLLHNEQFF.

This clonotype was seen more than once but under ten times. The V call is TRBV20-1, the J call TRBJ2-3, with 11 bases fitting TRBD2. Unmatched junction bases numbered 4, after V lost 5 bases and J lost 3 bases. CDR1 and CDR2 (germline): DFQATT, SNEGSKA (reference sequence). The CDR3 runs to 14 residues. CDR3 nucleotides: TGCAGTGCTCGTAGACTAGCGGGAACAGATACGCAGTATTTT. Amino acid sequence: CSARRLAGTDTQYF.

There are a few counts of this clonotype. This chain's CDR3 is CASSTRQGAGTDTQYF. CDR3 in DNA: TGTGCCAGCAGCACACGACAGGGGGCTGGCACAGATACGCAGTATTTT. The rearrangement uses TRBV5-4 and TRBJ2-3; TRBD1 matches 10 bases. V was clipped by 4 bases and J by 1 base; unmatched bases: 6. Germline CDR1 and CDR2: SGHNT and YYREEE (reference sequence). The CDR3 loop spans 16 amino acids.

This clonotype was seen a handful of times. The V call is TRBV29-1, the J call TRBJ1-6; maybe TRBD1 (5 bases). Germline CDR1 SQVTM, CDR2 ANQGSEA. Trimming shortened V by 1 base and J by 9 bases, and 10 bases separated the two germline ends. This CDR3 has 13 residues. CDR3 bases: TGCAGCGTTGAAGTGGGGGGGACTTCACCCCTCCACTTT. Amino acids: CSVEVGGTSPLHF.

This clonotype was recorded many times. J is TRBJ1-2 and V is TRBV6-6; 10 bases line up with TRBD1. This CDR3 is 14 amino acids long. The junction had 13 bases not matched to a gene; V was cut back by 6 bases and J by 12 bases. Looked up from germline, CDR1 is MNHNY and CDR2 is SVGAGI (reference sequence). CDR3 region: CASSFDRGQRSDTF. The CDR3 nucleotides are TGTGCCAGCAGCTTTGACAGGGGGCAACGGTCGGACACCTTC.

The V call is TRBV5-1, the J call TRBJ1-2; the D is unclear. There are 12 residues in the CDR3. The ends were cut back, 0 bases at V and 6 bases at J, with 6 bases in the middle. CDR1 is SGHRS, CDR2 YFSETQ, per germline. The CDR3 spells CASSLAGNGYTF. The CDR3 bases are TGCGCCAGCAGCTTGGCCGGAAATGGCTACACCTTC.

J is TRBJ2-1 and V is TRBV6-5, with D possibly TRBD2 on 7 matching bases. CDR3 length: 16 amino acids. Per the germline V gene, CDR1 is MNHEY and CDR2 is SVGAGI. Trimming took off 6 bases at V and 6 bases at J, with 21 bases between the two ends. CDR3 in DNA: TGTGCCAGCAGCCCAATGGGGGCGGGAGCGAGCAATGAGCAGTTCTTC. Its protein is CASSPMGAGASNEQFF.

This clonotype has just a few counts. V usage is TRBV20-1 and J usage is TRBJ2-1, with 11 bases matching TRBD2. CDR1 and CDR2 from the germline V gene are DFQATT and SNEGSKA (reference sequence). J gave up 7 bases and V 0 bases, and 11 bases lay outside the gene matches. The CDR3 loop spans 17 amino acids. CDR3 sequence (DNA): TGCAGTGCTAGAGAGTTAACGGGACTAGCGGTTTCGAATGAGCAGTTCTTC. It is translated as CSARELTGLAVSNEQFF.

This clonotype appeared many times. The gene calls are TRBV12-3 or TRBV12-4 and TRBJ1-4; D is unresolved. V was cut by 3 bases and J by 8 bases, with 10 bases left in between. The CDR3 is 13 amino acids. In DNA form, the CDR3 reads TGTGCCAGCAGTTTGCCGGGAAGGGAAAAACTGTTTTTT. Amino acids: CASSLPGREKLFF.

This clonotype was counted many times. The V gene is TRBV27, the J gene TRBJ2-2, with D possibly being TRBD1 (5 bases). The CDR3 has 14 amino acids. The germline V and J ends were trimmed by 5 bases and 2 bases, with 9 bases remaining between them. Looked up from germline, CDR1 is MNHEY and CDR2 is SMNVEV (reference sequence). The CDR3 loop is CASSPDTNTGELFF. The DNA of the CDR3 is TGTGCCAGCAGTCCGGACACTAACACCGGGGAGCTGTTTTTT.

The rearrangement links TRBV11-2 to TRBJ1-1, with 8 bases fitting TRBD1. The V gene end was trimmed by 5 bases and the J gene end by 7 bases; junction bases not matched to a gene: 12. The V gene's germline CDR1 is SGHAT and CDR2 FQNNGV. This CDR3 spans 15 amino acids. CDR3: CASSLGQAFDVEAFF. CDR3 DNA: TGTGCCAGCAGCCTGGGACAGGCCTTTGATGTTGAAGCTTTCTTT.

This clonotype was observed a handful of times. This chain joins TRBV5-1 and TRBJ2-5, with TRBD2 identical over 7 bases. CDR1 SGHRS and CDR2 YFSETQ come from the germline V gene. The V segment lost 4 bases and the J segment 5 bases; nucleotides outside the gene matches: 14. CDR3 length equals 16 residues. The CDR3 nucleotides are TGCGCCAGCAGCGGGGGTCTGCGGGAGATAGGGGAGACCCAGTACTTC. Its translation is CASSGGLREIGETQYF.

This clonotype occurred a few times. The rearrangement uses TRBV10-3 and TRBJ2-1; 14 positions agree with TRBD2. Trimming cost V 2 bases and J 4 bases; bases outside gene matches: 4. The germline V gene encodes CDR1 ENHRY and CDR2 SYGVKD. The CDR3 length is 17 residues. CDR3 nucleotide sequence: TGTGCCATCAGTGAGGGGGGGACTAGCGGGGGTTACAATGAGCAGTTCTTC. This translates into CAISEGGTSGGYNEQFF.

The CDR3 coding sequence is TGTGCCAGCAGTTACTCTCGCGGGAGAGTTAGCACAGATACGCAGTATTTT. It translates to CASSYSRGRVSTDTQYF. The chain has TRBV6-5 and TRBJ2-3; 7 bases align to TRBD2. CDR3 length: 17 residues. From germline, CDR1 is MNHEY and CDR2 SVGAGI. The trim removed 0 bases at V and 0 bases at J, leaving 6 bases unmatched.

This clonotype has just a few counts. The chain couples TRBV29-1 to TRBJ2-5; the D is unclear. Germline CDR1 SQVTM, CDR2 ANQGSEA. The CDR3 is made up of 12 amino acids. The V end lost 5 bases, the J end lost 0 bases, and 7 bases lay between the germline ends. The CDR3 nucleotides are TGCAGCGTTACCCTAAACCAAGAGACCCAGTACTTC. Translation: CSVTLNQETQYF.

This clonotype was counted a few times. The gene calls are TRBV12-3 or TRBV12-4 and TRBJ2-1, with 7 bases matching TRBD2. The CDR3 loop spans 15 amino acids. V trimming: 3 bases; J trimming: 2 bases; junction bases outside the gene matches: 4. CDR3 protein: CASSFSSGPYNEQFF. In DNA, the CDR3 is TGTGCCAGCAGTTTCTCTAGCGGCCCCTACAATGAGCAGTTCTTC.

V gene TRBV7-9 combines with J gene TRBJ1-2; no clear D gene. Trimming cost V 6 bases and J 4 bases, with 21 bases left between them. This CDR3 comprises 16 residues. The germline gives CDR1 SEHNR, CDR2 FQNEAQ (reference sequence). CDR3 in amino acids: CASSYDGSRPGYGYTF. In DNA form, the CDR3 reads TGTGCCAGCAGTTACGACGGCAGCAGGCCGGGCTATGGCTACACCTTC.

The rearrangement uses TRBV7-9 and TRBJ2-2; no reliable D call. The CDR3 has 15 residues. The ends were cut back, 5 bases at V and 7 bases at J, with 17 bases in the middle. CDR1 and CDR2 from the germline V gene are SEHNR and FQNEAQ (reference sequence). CDR3 loop: CASSAAPGLGGELFF. In DNA, the CDR3 is TGTGCCAGCAGCGCCGCCCCTGGTTTAGGCGGGGAGCTGTTTTTT.

This clonotype appeared many times. The V call is TRBV12-3 or TRBV12-4, the J call TRBJ1-1, with 7 bases aligning to TRBD1. Trimming removed 6 bases from V and 2 bases from J; junction bases left unmatched: 3. The CDR3 sequence is 13 residues long. Here the CDR3 reads CASSRQGNTEAFF. The CDR3 DNA sequence: TGTGCCAGCAGCCGACAGGGTAACACTGAAGCTTTCTTT.

The chain links TRBV29-1 to TRBJ1-1; 8 positions agree with TRBD1. Looked up from germline, CDR1 is SQVTM and CDR2 is ANQGSEA. CDR3 size: 13 residues. Losses at the gene ends were 3 bases for V and 6 bases for J; bases not matched to a gene: 6. The CDR3: CSVDAGQGPEAFF. The CDR3 DNA follows: TGCAGCGTTGATGCCGGACAGGGCCCTGAAGCTTTCTTT.

The V call is TRBV20-1, the J call TRBJ2-3; D may be TRBD2 (5 bases). This CDR3 has 15 residues. Germline V gene lookup returns CDR1 DFQATT and CDR2 SNEGSKA (reference sequence). V was shortened by 5 bases and J by 1 base, with 16 bases between the two germline ends. The CDR3, as DNA: TGCAGTGCTTCCCAACCGTCCGGGGGCACAGATACGCAGTATTTT. Translating it yields CSASQPSGGTDTQYF.